These T cell receptor beta chains were read from a single sample in a study of identical twins. TCRdb reprocessed the 5' RACE reads with MiXCR, giving one entry per CDR3 protein. The sample lists 450,000 to 650,000 distinct CDR3 sequences, approximately 9.6% occurring once. These data were also filed under a second study, of yellow fever vaccine responses in identical twins.

Sequencing was carried out using PBMCs. These receptors originate from a woman under 30 in good health. CDR3s include the opening cysteine and the closing phenylalanine or tryptophan. The D gene is left open where the match is weak. Only some rows state a clone size, as once, few, many or a class for expanded clones.

TRBV5-1	15	TRBJ2-5	NA	few	CASSLGTDLQETQYF	TGCGCCAGCAGCTTAGGAACAGACCTTCAAGAGACCCAGTACTTC
TRBV2	13	TRBJ2-5	TRBD1	many	CASGDSELETQYF	TGTGCCAGCGGGGACAGTGAGTTGGAGACCCAGTACTTC
TRBV6-1	12	TRBJ2-1	NA	many	CASSHLNNEQFF	TGTGCCAGCAGCCATCTTAACAATGAGCAGTTCTTC
TRBV4-2	17	TRBJ2-1	TRBD2	few	CASSQERGLGPYNEQFF	TGTGCCAGCAGCCAAGAACGCGGACTAGGACCCTACAATGAGCAGTTCTTC
TRBV6-2/TRBV6-3	17	TRBJ2-2	TRBD2	few	CASSYTGLAENTGELFF	TGTGCCAGCAGTTACACCGGACTAGCGGAGAACACCGGGGAGCTGTTTTTT
TRBV7-2	15	TRBJ2-5	TRBD1	NA	CASSSGQVMWGTQYF	TGTGCCAGCAGCTCGGGACAGGTTATGTGGGGGACCCAGTACTTC
TRBV3-1	19	TRBJ2-6	NA	NA	CASSQEGPPLVSGANVLTF	TGTGCCAGCAGCCAAGAGGGCCCCCCCCTTGTCTCTGGGGCCAACGTCCTGACTTTC
TRBV7-2	14	TRBJ1-1	NA	few	CASSSGRQNTEAFF	TGTGCCAGCAGCTCCGGACGGCAGAACACTGAAGCTTTCTTT
TRBV14	16	TRBJ2-1	TRBD2	many	CASSPIAGRLKNEQFF	TGTGCCAGCAGCCCAATAGCGGGGAGGTTAAAAAATGAGCAGTTCTTC
TRBV6-6	13	TRBJ1-1	NA	NA	CASSLSIGPEAFF	TGTGCCAGCAGCCTAAGTATAGGGCCTGAAGCTTTCTTT
TRBV7-3	17	TRBJ2-1	NA	few	CASSSNPPGGPNSEQFF	TGTGCCAGCAGCTCTAACCCCCCAGGCGGTCCCAACAGTGAGCAGTTCTTC
TRBV29-1	14	TRBJ1-1	TRBD1	many	CSVATGAMNTEAFF	TGCAGCGTGGCTACAGGGGCGATGAACACTGAAGCTTTCTTT
TRBV6-5	15	TRBJ2-5	NA	NA	CASSSVRRGQETQYF	TGTGCCAGCAGTTCCGTAAGACGGGGCCAAGAGACCCAGTACTTC
TRBV12-3/TRBV12-4	12	TRBJ2-3	NA	many	CASSPRAQSQYF	TGTGCCAGCAGTCCGAGGGCACAGTCGCAGTATTTT
TRBV4-3	15	TRBJ2-3	NA	many	CASSHGGRKDDTQYF	TGCGCCAGCAGCCATGGGGGGAGAAAGGATGATACGCAGTATTTT
TRBV20-1	16	TRBJ1-6	NA	once	CSVRDLAVGLNSPLHF	TGCAGTGTTAGAGATCTGGCAGTGGGACTAAATTCACCCCTCCACTTT
TRBV6-1	19	TRBJ2-2	NA	few	CASRVSGTPKSTNTGELFF	TGTGCCAGCAGAGTTTCCGGGACACCCAAATCTACGAACACCGGGGAGCTGTTTTTT
TRBV5-6	15	TRBJ1-2	TRBD1	few	CASSSGQGIRYGYTF	TGTGCCAGCAGCTCGGGACAGGGTATTCGGTATGGCTACACCTTC
TRBV10-3	15	TRBJ2-2	NA	many	CAISERGTNTGELFF	TGTGCCATCAGTGAACGGGGTACGAACACCGGGGAGCTGTTTTTT
TRBV7-9	15	TRBJ1-6	NA	NA	CASSSWAGAGSPLHF	TGTGCCAGCAGCTCCTGGGCCGGTGCCGGATCACCCCTCCACTTT
TRBV9	13	TRBJ1-2	NA	NA	CASSVVANYGYTF	TGTGCCAGCAGCGTAGTGGCCAACTATGGCTACACCTTC
TRBV18	13	TRBJ2-5	NA	NA	CASSPPLSETQYF	TGTGCCAGCTCACCACCGCTTTCAGAGACCCAGTACTTC
TRBV19	13	TRBJ2-7	NA	NA	CASQRGAADEQYF	TGTGCCAGTCAAAGGGGAGCAGCTGACGAGCAGTACTTC
TRBV11-2	19	TRBJ2-7	TRBD2	NA	CASSLWVAGSTPMRYEQYF	TGTGCCAGCAGCTTATGGGTAGCGGGGTCTACCCCTATGCGATACGAGCAGTACTTC
TRBV2	16	TRBJ2-1	TRBD2	many	CASRDPSGGVYNEQFF	TGTGCCAGCAGAGATCCTAGCGGGGGGGTATACAATGAGCAGTTCTTC
TRBV7-9	15	TRBJ2-7	NA	few	CASSALLTGTYEQYF	TGTGCCAGCAGCGCCCTCCTGACGGGGACCTACGAGCAGTACTTC
TRBV20-1	15	TRBJ2-2	TRBD1	many	CSATSGTGESGELFF	TGCAGTGCTACATCCGGGACAGGGGAGTCCGGGGAGCTGTTTTTT
TRBV5-1	14	TRBJ1-1	TRBD1	many	CASSLGQGWTEAFF	TGCGCCAGCAGCTTGGGACAGGGCTGGACTGAAGCTTTCTTT
TRBV15	16	TRBJ2-5	NA	few	CATSRVLGVSEETQYF	TGTGCCACCAGCAGAGTATTAGGTGTCAGTGAAGAGACCCAGTACTTC
TRBV15	13	TRBJ2-7	NA	NA	CATSRDMQPGQYF	TGTGCCACCAGCAGAGATATGCAGCCGGGGCAGTACTTC
TRBV7-8	18	TRBJ2-2	NA	few	CASTPGGWGGPNTGELFF	TGTGCCAGCACGCCAGGAGGTTGGGGAGGACCGAACACCGGGGAGCTGTTTTTT
TRBV11-2	13	TRBJ2-4	NA	NA	CASSPDPRDIQYF	TGTGCCAGCAGCCCGGACCCAAGGGACATTCAGTACTTC
TRBV12-3/TRBV12-4	14	TRBJ2-7	TRBD1	NA	CASTGDRDHYEQYF	TGTGCCAGCACCGGGGACAGGGACCACTACGAGCAGTACTTC
TRBV7-3	17	TRBJ2-7	TRBD1	few	CASSLSPPGTGPYEQYF	TGTGCCAGCAGCTTATCGCCCCCCGGGACAGGGCCCTACGAGCAGTACTTC
TRBV2	14	TRBJ2-6	NA	few	CASSDRSGANVLTF	TGTGCCAGCAGTGACCGCTCTGGGGCCAACGTCCTGACTTTC
TRBV2	12	TRBJ2-7	NA	once	CASTGESYEQYF	TGTGCCAGCACGGGGGAATCCTACGAGCAGTACTTC
TRBV2	14	TRBJ2-7	TRBD1	many	CASTWDRSSYEQYF	TGTGCCAGCACCTGGGACAGGAGCTCCTACGAGCAGTACTTC
TRBV2	13	TRBJ2-2	NA	many	CASSEAKYGELFF	TGTGCCAGCAGTGAAGCGAAGTACGGGGAGCTGTTTTTT
TRBV5-1	13	TRBJ2-2	NA	few	CASSTTRGGELFF	TGCGCCAGCAGCACGACCCGGGGCGGGGAGCTGTTTTTT
TRBV7-9	12	TRBJ2-7	NA	many	CASSLGTNEQYF	TGTGCCAGCAGCTTAGGGACTAACGAGCAGTACTTC
TRBV12-5	16	TRBJ1-2	TRBD1	NA	CASGLGQGIRTYGYTF	TGTGCTAGTGGTTTAGGACAGGGGATCAGGACCTATGGCTACACCTTC
TRBV19	11	TRBJ2-1	NA	NA	CASSMVGEQFF	TGTGCCAGTAGTATGGTTGGCGAGCAGTTCTTC